This passage covers 12 T cell receptor beta chains from one sample sequenced in a study of blood T cell repertoires in COVID-19. The assay was immunoSEQ multiplex PCR, and TCRdb's table has in-frame clones only and misses some. The profile shows roughly 180,000 clones, roughly 80% of them singletons. Sequencing input: PBMCs or T cells enriched from blood (not recorded which). The origin of the receptors is a woman aged 50 to 60 who had recovered from COVID-19.

The rearrangement joins TRBV6-5 to TRBJ1-5; 9 nucleotides line up with TRBD1. CDR3 length equals 14 residues. The junction had 3 bases not matched to a gene; V was cut back by 4 bases and J by 5 bases. Germline CDR1 reads MNHEY; CDR2 reads SVGAGI. The CDR3 DNA is TGTGCCAGCAGTTGGACAGGGGATGATCAGCCCCAGCATTTT. Translation gives CASSWTGDDQPQHF.

The chain uses TRBV5-5 and TRBJ2-5; TRBD2 matches at 15 bases. With V trimmed by 4 bases and J by 7 bases, 8 bases remained unmatched. CDR3 size: 16 residues. Germline loops: CDR1 SGHKS, CDR2 YYEKEE (reference sequence). CDR3 region: CASSRREGLAGGTQYF. Here the CDR3 DNA reads TGTGCCAGCAGCAGAAGGGAGGGACTAGCGGGGGGGACCCAGTACTTC.

The chain links TRBV4-2 to TRBJ1-6; perhaps TRBD1 as D (6 bases). The germline V gene encodes CDR1 LGHNA and CDR2 YNFKEQ. V was trimmed by 2 bases and J by 7 bases, leaving 9 bases between them. The CDR3 has 14 amino acids. CDR3 nucleotide sequence: TGTGCCAGCAGCCAAAACAGGGTCAATTCACCCCTCCACTTT. It encodes CASSQNRVNSPLHF.

In regard to this clone: Relative to the germline gene, one junction end is altered; a read error may explain this. The V call is TRBV7-7, the J call TRBJ2-5; possibly TRBD2 for D (5 bases). CDR1 and CDR2 (germline): SSHAT, FNYEAQ (reference sequence). The length of the CDR3 is 15 residues. The CDR3 sequence: CASSRQRGKQETQYF. The CDR3 DNA is TGTGCTAGCAGCCGACAACGAGGGAAACAAGAGACCCAGTACTTC.

The chain couples TRBV5-6 to TRBJ1-6; no definite D call. The CDR3 runs to 15 residues. Trimming took off 1 base at V and 9 bases at J, with 14 bases between the two ends. Germline CDR1 reads SGHDT; CDR2 reads YYEEEE. CDR3 nucleotide sequence: TGTGCCAGCAGCTTGTGGGCCGCTCCTGCTTCACCCCTCCACTTT. Translated, it gives CASSLWAAPASPLHF.

This sequence joins TRBV7-9 and TRBJ2-2; TRBD2 is a possible D gene (5 bases). The CDR3 spans 14 residues. Trimming shortened V by 5 bases and J by 5 bases, and 12 bases separated the two germline ends. From germline, CDR1 is SEHNR and CDR2 FQNEAQ (reference sequence). This chain's CDR3 is CASSPDSSTGELFF. For the CDR3, the DNA is TGTGCCAGCAGCCCGGACTCTTCAACCGGGGAGCTGTTTTTT.

This chain links TRBV5-1 with TRBJ2-1; D is perhaps TRBD2 (6 bases). V was trimmed by 7 bases and J by 6 bases, leaving 14 bases between them. Germline-derived CDR1 and CDR2 are SGHRS and YFSETQ. The CDR3 spans 13 residues. Here the CDR3 DNA reads TGCGCCAGCGGCGGTGCGGGACCCAATGAGCAGTTCTTC. It encodes CASGGAGPNEQFF.

The gene calls are TRBV5-1 and TRBJ1-2, with a possible D match to TRBD1 (5 bases). Germline V gene sequence: CDR1 SGHRS, CDR2 YFSETQ. The CDR3 is made up of 15 amino acids. The V end lost 4 bases, the J end lost 2 bases, and 15 bases lay between the germline ends. The CDR3 loop is CASSLNGGENYGYTF. CDR3 nucleotide sequence: TGCGCCAGCAGCCTGAATGGGGGGGAGAACTATGGCTACACCTTC.

CDR3 bases: TGTGCCAGCAGTTTCGAGGGGACATTTAAGGGCTACACCTTC. Protein: CASSFEGTFKGYTF. This chain joins TRBV6-5 and TRBJ1-2; a possible D gene is TRBD1 (6 bases). Trimming removed 4 bases from V and 8 bases from J, with 17 bases in between. Germline CDR1 is MNHEY and CDR2 is SVGAGI. The CDR3 has 14 residues.

V gene TRBV12-5 combines with J gene TRBJ2-3, with a tentative D call TRBD2 (5 bases). Germline V gene sequence: CDR1 LGHNT, CDR2 FRNRAP. Trimming stripped 6 bases from V and 5 bases from J, with 9 bases between. CDR3 length: 12 amino acids. The CDR3 nucleotides are TGTGCTAGTGGACCAAGCGGAGATACGCAGTATTTT. Protein: CASGPSGDTQYF.

As for this clone: The junction departs from germline at one end; a sequencing error may be responsible. CDR3 sequence (DNA): TGTGCCAGCAGTTCCTCCGGGCAGGGACACACCCGGTACTTC. Translated: CASSSSGQGHTRYF. The J gene is TRBJ2-5, the V gene TRBV6-5; D is possibly TRBD1 (6 bases). The CDR3 runs 14 residues. From germline, CDR1 is MNHEY and CDR2 SVGAGI.

This chain connects TRBV7-7 to TRBJ2-2; 10 bases agree with TRBD2. There are 18 residues in the CDR3. The V gene end was trimmed by 5 bases and the J gene end by 7 bases; junction bases not matched to a gene: 16. Per germline, CDR1 SSHAT and CDR2 FNYEAQ (reference sequence). CDR3 bases: TGTGCCAGCAGCCCCATAGGCGGACTAGCGGCTGGGGGCGGGGAGCTGTTTTTT. Translation: CASSPIGGLAAGGGELFF.